These 27 T cell receptor beta chains were all obtained from the same sample, sequenced in a study of blood T cells in healthy people across ages. PCR was performed a second time for roughly 6 to 12 cycles using a sample-barcoded 5' primer and a J-beta primer mix. Using its own MiXCR run on the 5' RACE reads, TCRdb lists one record per CDR3 protein. Of more than 800,000 distinct CDR3 sequences listed, more than 25% are singletons. The sample comprised blood. These receptors were obtained from a woman older than 75 in good health.

This clonotype was found many times. This chain joins TRBV2 and TRBJ2-5; TRBD1 or TRBD2 may be the D gene (5 bases each). Germline V gives CDR1 SNHLY, CDR2 FYNNEI. This CDR3 region has 14 residues. V dropped 7 bases and J dropped 5 bases, with 17 bases sitting between them. The CDR3 DNA reads TGTGCCAGCAACTTCGGGGCAGGGATGGAGACCCAGTACTTC. It codes for CASNFGAGMETQYF. The full variable domain, completed using reference TRBV2 and TRBJ2-5, is EPEVTQTPSHQVTQMGQEVILRCVPISNHLYFYWYRQILGQKVEFLVSFYNNEISEKSEIFDDQFSVERPDGSNFTLKIRSTKLEDSAMYFCASNFGAGMETQYFGPGTRLLVL.

A note on this clonotype: A much larger clone differs from this one at a single base, so this may be a read error. This sequence joins TRBV28 and TRBJ2-1; D might be TRBD2 (6 bases). Germline-derived CDR1 and CDR2 are MDHEN and SYDVKM. The CDR3 covers 16 residues. The CDR3 DNA reads as TGTGCCGGCAGTTTTGTCGGCGGGGCCGCATACAATGAGCAGTTCTTC. Protein sequence: CAGSFVGGAAYNEQFF.

The J gene is TRBJ2-3, the V gene TRBV4-2; perhaps TRBD1 as D (6 bases). The length of the CDR3 is 19 residues. The germline CDR1 and CDR2 sequences are LGHNA and YNFKEQ. Trimming removed 5 bases at V and 1 base at J, with 25 bases between. The CDR3 DNA is TGTGCCAGCAGCGTCCGTCGCCTAGGGGGATATACGGGCACAGATACGCAGTATTTT. This codes for CASSVRRLGGYTGTDTQYF.

This CDR3 reads CASDRQGLASPLHF. Written as DNA, the CDR3 is TGTGCCAGCGACCGACAGGGATTGGCCTCACCCCTCCACTTT. The rearrangement links TRBV2 to TRBJ1-6; 7 bases align to TRBD1. This CDR3 region has 14 residues. J lost 10 bases, V lost 8 bases, and 11 bases had no gene match. The germline gives CDR1 SNHLY, CDR2 FYNNEI. The variable domain in full, completed from reference TRBV2 and TRBJ1-6, reads EPEVTQTPSHQVTQMGQEVILRCVPISNHLYFYWYRQILGQKVEFLVSFYNNEISEKSEIFDDQFSVERPDGSNFTLKIRSTKLEDSAMYFCASDRQGLASPLHFGNGTRLTVT.

Written as DNA, the CDR3 is TGTGCCAGCAGTTTCAACGCCGGGACCAGGGCCACTGAAGCTTTCTTT. This translates into CASSFNAGTRATEAFF. The genes are TRBV12-3 or TRBV12-4 and TRBJ1-1; D may be TRBD1 (5 bases). The V end was cut by 3 bases, the J end by 4 bases, with 18 bases between. The CDR3 totals 16 residues.

This clonotype came up many times. The rearrangement joins TRBV20-1 to TRBJ2-1; 11 bases fit TRBD2. With V trimmed by 5 bases and J by 12 bases, 12 bases remained unmatched. The germline V gene has CDR1 DFQATT and CDR2 SNEGSKA (reference sequence). The CDR3 is 14 amino acids. The CDR3 sequence is CSAGISGGAVGQFF. DNA of the CDR3: TGCAGTGCTGGTATTAGCGGGGGGGCGGTTGGGCAGTTCTTC.

Many counts were recorded for this clonotype. The J gene is TRBJ1-2, the V gene TRBV6-5; the D gene is possibly TRBD1 (5 bases). V lost 3 bases, J lost 8 bases, and 22 bases lay in between. CDR1 and CDR2 from the germline V gene are MNHEY and SVGAGI. CDR3 length: 16 amino acids. CDR3 amino acids: CASSYSGAVNILGYTF. As DNA, the CDR3 is TGTGCCAGCAGTTATTCTGGGGCAGTTAACATCTTGGGCTACACCTTC.

This clonotype appeared many times. This chain links TRBV14 with TRBJ1-6, with unresolved D. This CDR3 has 13 residues. Germline CDR1 is SGHDN and CDR2 is FVKESK. Deletions cut 8 bases from V and 7 bases from J, with 12 bases between. The CDR3 loop is CASQWQLNSPLHF. DNA of the CDR3: TGTGCCAGCCAGTGGCAGCTCAATTCACCCCTCCACTTT. Complete variable domain (other parts from reference TRBV14 and TRBJ1-6): EAGVTQFPSHSVIEKGQTVTLRCDPISGHDNLYWYRRVMGKEIKFLLHFVKESKQDESGMPNNRFLAERTGGTYSTLKVQPAELEDSGVYFCASQWQLNSPLHFGNGTRLTVT.

As to this clonotype: At one end, the junction sequence differs from germline, possibly due to a read error. The V gene is TRBV11-2, the J gene TRBJ2-5; D is uncertain. Germline V gives CDR1 SGHAT, CDR2 FQNNGV. There are 12 residues in the CDR3. CDR3 protein: CASNLTQETQYF. CDR3 DNA sequence: TGTGCCAGCAACTTAACACAAGAGACCCAGTACTTC.

Worth noting for this clonotype: One end of the junction does not line up with germline, which may come from a read error. The chain is built from TRBV19 and TRBJ2-1; no definite D call. The CDR3 runs 12 residues. Germline CDR1 LNHDA, CDR2 SQIVND (reference sequence). This CDR3 reads CAGSPISSEQFF. The CDR3 DNA reads TGTGCCGGTAGCCCAATCTCGAGTGAGCAGTTCTTC.

This clonotype was detected only a few times. The genes are TRBV4-1 and TRBJ1-4, with 8 positions matching TRBD1. V was pared by 4 bases and J by 6 bases, with 4 bases of the junction left unmatched. Per germline, CDR1 MGHRA and CDR2 YSYEKL. This CDR3 has 14 amino acids. The CDR3: CASSRGTGYEKLFF. The CDR3 bases are TGCGCCAGCAGCCGCGGGACAGGTTATGAAAAACTGTTTTTT.

Ten or more counts support this clonotype. This sequence joins TRBV28 and TRBJ2-1, with 9 positions matching TRBD2. Germline V gene data show CDR1 as MDHEN and CDR2 as SYDVKM. The CDR3 runs 15 residues. J was trimmed by 7 bases and V by 4 bases; bases with no gene match: 8. The CDR3 DNA follows: TGTGCCAGCAGTTCCGCGGGGGGGCCGCGTAATGAGCAGTTCTTC. Amino acid sequence: CASSSAGGPRNEQFF.

The chain couples TRBV13 to TRBJ1-1, with D possibly being TRBD1 (5 bases). The CDR3 consists of 13 residues. The germline CDR1 and CDR2 sequences are PRHDT and FYEKMQ (reference sequence). V gave up 6 bases and J gave up 6 bases, with 14 bases separating them. The CDR3 loop is CASSVGGFSEAFF. The CDR3 nucleotides read TGTGCCAGCAGTGTTGGGGGGTTCTCTGAAGCTTTCTTT.

This clonotype has more than one count but fewer than ten. The chain couples TRBV4-3 to TRBJ2-6; either TRBD1 or TRBD2 may fit D (5 bases each). This CDR3 spans 16 amino acids. Trimming removed 2 bases at V and 2 bases at J, with 10 bases between. Germline V gene data show CDR1 as LGHNA and CDR2 as YSLEER. DNA for the CDR3: TGCGCCAGCAGCCAATCCAGGGAGACTGGGGCCAACGTCCTGACTTTC. It yields the protein CASSQSRETGANVLTF.

This clonotype was observed many times. The chain employs TRBV12-3 or TRBV12-4 and TRBJ1-2, with unresolved D. The CDR3 totals 14 residues. V dropped 5 bases and J dropped 2 bases, with 12 bases sitting between them. In DNA, the CDR3 is TGTGCCAGCAGTCGTGGACGGGTCAACTATGGCTACACCTTC. Residues: CASSRGRVNYGYTF.

A note on this clonotype: A much larger clone differs from this one at a single base, so this may be a read error. V gene TRBV6-5 combines with J gene TRBJ2-7; 10 bases match TRBD2. The CDR3 runs to 13 residues. From germline, CDR1 is MNHEY and CDR2 SVGAGI. The V gene end was trimmed by 8 bases and the J gene end by 6 bases; junction bases not matched to a gene: 7. CDR3 coding DNA: TGTGCCAGCCGTATAGCGGGGGGATCCGAGCAGTACTTC. Protein: CASRIAGGSEQYF.

In the case of this clonotype: One base away lies a much larger clone, so this may be a sequencing read error. The gene calls are TRBV5-6 and TRBJ2-7; 7 positions agree with TRBD2. The CDR3 loop spans 16 amino acids. The germline V gene has CDR1 SGHDT and CDR2 YYEEEE. Trimming took 7 bases from V and 7 from J; bases not matched to a gene: 20. This CDR3 is CASFQIAGGPSGEQYV. The DNA of the CDR3 is TGTGCCAGCTTTCAAATAGCGGGCGGTCCCTCGGGAGAGCAGTACGTC.

This clonotype showed up many times. This chain connects TRBV30 to TRBJ2-5, with 7 bases identical to TRBD2. In germline, CDR1 is GTSNPN, CDR2 SVGIG (reference sequence). This CDR3 contains 15 residues. The junction had 10 bases not matched to a gene; V was cut back by 1 base and J by 5 bases. Here the CDR3 DNA reads TGTGCCTGGAGTGACCCCCCATACGGGGGGGAGACCCAGTACTTC. As protein: CAWSDPPYGGETQYF.

V is TRBV6-2 or TRBV6-3 and J is TRBJ2-5; the D is unclear. Germline V gives CDR1 MNHEY, CDR2 SVGEGT. The CDR3 covers 14 residues. Trimming removed 6 bases from V and 0 bases from J, with 11 bases in between. CDR3 sequence (DNA): TGTGCCAGCAGGTATCAGCCTTACCAAGAGACCCAGTACTTC. Its protein is CASRYQPYQETQYF.

As for this clonotype: Given a much more abundant clone one base away, this may be a read error. The J gene is TRBJ2-4, the V gene TRBV11-2; D is uncertain. The germline CDR1 and CDR2 sequences are SGHAT and FQNNGV. The CDR3 has 14 amino acids. Trimming took 4 bases from V and 4 from J, leaving 11 bases between them. The CDR3 spells CASSSPDGKNIQYF. In DNA, the CDR3 is TGTGCCAGCAGCTCCCCGGACGGGAAAAACATTCAGTACTTC.

J is TRBJ2-7 and V is TRBV30; D possibly corresponds to TRBD2 (5 bases). The end of the DNA fits TRBJ2-5 better, so the J call may be wrong. Germline V gene data show CDR1 as GTSNPN and CDR2 as SVGIG (reference sequence). The CDR3 contains 13 residues. CDR3 sequence reads: CAWSLGSQETQYF. The CDR3 DNA sequence: TGTGCCTGGAGTTTAGGGAGCCAAGAGACCCAGTACTTC.

About this clonotype: This sequence may be a read error, since a much larger clone differs from it by one base. The chain couples TRBV12-3 or TRBV12-4 to TRBJ2-5, with 9 bases lining up with TRBD2. The CDR3 runs 16 residues. The CDR3 reads CANSFPNSGGQETQYF. CDR3 sequence (DNA): TGTGCCAACAGTTTCCCGAATAGCGGGGGACAAGAGACCCAGTACTTC.

This clonotype showed up many times. The rearrangement uses TRBV29-1 and TRBJ1-2; D unresolved. This CDR3 spans 12 amino acids. Germline lookup yields CDR1 SQVTM and CDR2 ANQGSEA. V was pared by 7 bases and J by 1 base, with 10 bases between. DNA of the CDR3: TGCAGCGCGACGCAGCGTAACTATGGCTACACCTTC. The encoded protein is CSATQRNYGYTF.

This clonotype was picked up many times. V gene TRBV30 combines with J gene TRBJ1-4; D might be TRBD1 (5 bases). V was shortened by 0 bases and J by 13 bases, with 12 bases between the two germline ends. Germline V gives CDR1 GTSNPN, CDR2 SVGIG (reference sequence). The CDR3 contains 12 residues. The CDR3 is CAWSVQQGILFF. The CDR3 DNA is TGTGCCTGGAGTGTACAGCAGGGCATACTGTTTTTT.

At least ten counts were recorded for this clonotype. A read error may produce the germline difference seen at one junction end. The rearrangement joins TRBV29-1 to TRBJ2-7; D is perhaps TRBD1 or TRBD2 (5 bases each). The CDR3 runs 14 residues. Germline values: CDR1 SQVTM, CDR2 ANQGSEA. The CDR3 here is CSAEGTVKPYEQYF. The CDR3 nucleotides read TGCAGCGCTGAAGGGACGGTGAAACCCTACGAGCAGTACTTC.

The CDR3 loop reads CASSSGGFSEKLFF. As DNA, the CDR3 is TGTGCCAGCAGTTCAGGGGGCTTTAGTGAAAAACTGTTTTTT. The rearrangement uses TRBV6-5 and TRBJ1-4, with TRBD1 matching 8 bases. Unmatched junction bases numbered 5, after V lost 4 bases and J lost 7 bases. This CDR3 has 14 residues. Germline CDR1 and CDR2: MNHEY and SVGAGI.

The chain is built from TRBV18 and TRBJ1-4, with D unclear. This CDR3 spans 16 amino acids. The germline V gene has CDR1 KGHSH and CDR2 LQKENI. Deletions cut 3 bases from V and 3 bases from J, with 14 bases between. This CDR3 reads CASSPGLTQSNEKLFF. The CDR3 DNA is TGTGCCAGCTCACCGGGCCTCACGCAATCTAATGAAAAACTGTTTTTT.